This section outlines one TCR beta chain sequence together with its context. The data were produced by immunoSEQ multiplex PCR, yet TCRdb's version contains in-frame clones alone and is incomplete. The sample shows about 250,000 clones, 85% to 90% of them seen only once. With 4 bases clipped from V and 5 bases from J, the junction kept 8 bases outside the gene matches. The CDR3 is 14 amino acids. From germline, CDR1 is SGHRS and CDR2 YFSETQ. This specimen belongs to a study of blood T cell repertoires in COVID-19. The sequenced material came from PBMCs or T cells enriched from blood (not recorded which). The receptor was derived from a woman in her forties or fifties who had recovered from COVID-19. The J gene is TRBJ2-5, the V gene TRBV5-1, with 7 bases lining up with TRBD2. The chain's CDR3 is CASSPAGARETQYF. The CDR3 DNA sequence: TGCGCCAGCAGCCCGGCGGGAGCCCGGGAGACCCAGTACTTC.